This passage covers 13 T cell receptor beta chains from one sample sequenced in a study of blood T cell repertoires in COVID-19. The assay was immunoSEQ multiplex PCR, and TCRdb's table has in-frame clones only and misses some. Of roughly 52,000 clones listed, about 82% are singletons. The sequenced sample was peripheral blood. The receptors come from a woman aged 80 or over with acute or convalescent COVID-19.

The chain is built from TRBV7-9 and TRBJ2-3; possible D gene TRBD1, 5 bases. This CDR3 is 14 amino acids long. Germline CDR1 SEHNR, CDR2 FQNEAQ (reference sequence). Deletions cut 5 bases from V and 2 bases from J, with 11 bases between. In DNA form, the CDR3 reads TGTGCCAGCAGCCTCGAAGGGGTCACAGATACGCAGTATTTT. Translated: CASSLEGVTDTQYF. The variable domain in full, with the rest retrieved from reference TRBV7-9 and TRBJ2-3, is DTGVSQNPRHKITKRGQNVTFRCDPISEHNRLYWYRQTLGQGPEFLTYFQNEAQLEKSRLLSDRFSAERPKGSFSTLEIQRTEQGDSAMYLCASSLEGVTDTQYFGPGTRLTVL.

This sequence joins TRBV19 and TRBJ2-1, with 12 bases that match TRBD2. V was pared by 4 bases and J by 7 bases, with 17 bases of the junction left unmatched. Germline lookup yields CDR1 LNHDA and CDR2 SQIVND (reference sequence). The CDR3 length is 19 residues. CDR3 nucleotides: TGTGCCAGTAGTAGTCGGGGAAGACTAGCGGGAGTCATGCGGAATGAGCAGTTCTTC. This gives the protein CASSSRGRLAGVMRNEQFF.

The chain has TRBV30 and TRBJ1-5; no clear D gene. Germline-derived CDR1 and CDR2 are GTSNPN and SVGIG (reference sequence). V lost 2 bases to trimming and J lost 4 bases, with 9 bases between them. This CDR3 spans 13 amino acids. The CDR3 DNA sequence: TGTGCCTGGAGTAGCCGGGGAAATCAGCCCCAGCATTTT. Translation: CAWSSRGNQPQHF.

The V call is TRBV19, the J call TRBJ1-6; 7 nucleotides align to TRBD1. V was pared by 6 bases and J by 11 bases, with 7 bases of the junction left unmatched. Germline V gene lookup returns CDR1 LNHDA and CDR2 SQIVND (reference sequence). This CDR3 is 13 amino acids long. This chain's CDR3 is CASRYDRVAPLHF. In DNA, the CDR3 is TGTGCCAGTAGGTACGACAGGGTTGCACCCCTCCACTTT.

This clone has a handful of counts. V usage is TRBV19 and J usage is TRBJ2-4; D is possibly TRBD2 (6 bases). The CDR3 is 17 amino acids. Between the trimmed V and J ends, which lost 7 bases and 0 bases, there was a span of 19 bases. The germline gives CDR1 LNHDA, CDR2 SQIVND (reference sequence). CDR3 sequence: CASNHIGSPLAKNIQYF. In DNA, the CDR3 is TGTGCCAGTAATCATATCGGGAGTCCGTTAGCCAAAAACATTCAGTACTTC.

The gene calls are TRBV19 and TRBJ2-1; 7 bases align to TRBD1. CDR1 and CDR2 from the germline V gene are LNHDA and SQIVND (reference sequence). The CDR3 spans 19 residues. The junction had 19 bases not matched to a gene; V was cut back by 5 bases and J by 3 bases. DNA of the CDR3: TGTGCCAGTAGTCTCCGGACAGGTCAGCAGACCGATTACTACAATGAGCAGTTCTTC. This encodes CASSLRTGQQTDYYNEQFF.

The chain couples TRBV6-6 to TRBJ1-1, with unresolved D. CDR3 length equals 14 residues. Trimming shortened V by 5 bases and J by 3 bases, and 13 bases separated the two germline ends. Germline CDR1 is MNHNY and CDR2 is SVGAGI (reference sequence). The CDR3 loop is CASSRSGEDTEAFF. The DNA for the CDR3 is TGTGCCAGCAGTAGATCCGGGGAGGACACTGAAGCTTTCTTT.

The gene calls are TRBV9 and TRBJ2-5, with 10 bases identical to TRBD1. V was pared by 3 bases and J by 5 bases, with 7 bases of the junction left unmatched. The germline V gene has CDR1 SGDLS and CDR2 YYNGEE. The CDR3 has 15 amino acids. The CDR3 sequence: CASSGQGAPSETQYF. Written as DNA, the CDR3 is TGTGCCAGCAGCGGACAGGGGGCGCCCTCGGAGACCCAGTACTTC. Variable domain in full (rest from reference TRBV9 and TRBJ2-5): DSGVTQTPKHLITATGQRVTLRCSPRSGDLSVYWYQQSLDQGLQFLIQYYNGEERAKGNILERFSAQQFPDLHSELNLSSLELGDSALYFCASSGQGAPSETQYFGPGTRLLVL.

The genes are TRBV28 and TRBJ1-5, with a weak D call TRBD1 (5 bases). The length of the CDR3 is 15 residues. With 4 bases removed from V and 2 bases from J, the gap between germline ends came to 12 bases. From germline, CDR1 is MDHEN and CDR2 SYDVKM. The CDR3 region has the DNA TGTGCCAGCAGTTCGGCGGCGGGGGGCAATCAGCCCCAGCATTTT. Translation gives CASSSAAGGNQPQHF.

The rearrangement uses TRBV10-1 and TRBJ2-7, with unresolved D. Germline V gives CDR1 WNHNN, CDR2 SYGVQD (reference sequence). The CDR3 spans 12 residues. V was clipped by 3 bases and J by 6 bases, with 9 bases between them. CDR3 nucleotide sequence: TGCGCCAGCAGTGATCTTCTCCGCGAGCAGTACTTC. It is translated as CASSDLLREQYF.

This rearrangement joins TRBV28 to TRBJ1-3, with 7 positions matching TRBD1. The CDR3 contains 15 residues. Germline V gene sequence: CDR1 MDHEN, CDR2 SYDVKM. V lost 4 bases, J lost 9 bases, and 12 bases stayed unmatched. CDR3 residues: CASSSTGQRSGTIYF. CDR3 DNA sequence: TGTGCCAGCAGTTCGACAGGGCAACGTTCGGGCACCATATATTTT.

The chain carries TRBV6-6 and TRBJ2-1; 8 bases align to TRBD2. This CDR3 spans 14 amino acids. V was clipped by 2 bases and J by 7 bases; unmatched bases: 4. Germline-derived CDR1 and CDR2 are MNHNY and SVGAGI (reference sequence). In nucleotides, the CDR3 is TGTGCCAGCAGTTACCCGGGACTAGAAAATGAGCAGTTCTTC. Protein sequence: CASSYPGLENEQFF.

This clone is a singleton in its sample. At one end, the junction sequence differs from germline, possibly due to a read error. In DNA form, the CDR3 reads TGTGCTAGCAGCATGGGGGGGACGGTAGACAATGAGCAGTTCTTC. Translation: CASSMGGTVDNEQFF. The chain has TRBV7-7 and TRBJ2-1, with TRBD2 matching over 7 bases. The CDR3 has 15 residues. Looked up from germline, CDR1 is SSHAT and CDR2 is FNYEAQ (reference sequence).